The clone carrying this T cell receptor beta chain occurred a few times. The antigen remains undetermined. This sample was included in a study of graft-versus-host responses after intestinal transplantation. Clones were read by immunoSEQ multiplex PCR, and TCRdb kept only the in-frame ones, dropping some. The sample consists of around 100,000 clones, 90% to 95% of them appearing once. Trimming cost V 0 bases and J 5 bases, with 14 bases left between them. There are 15 residues in the CDR3. Germline V CDR1 and CDR2: ENHRY, SYGVKD. The input for sequencing was unstimulated CD8+ T cells sorted from spleen or lymph node cells, taken before transplant. This clonotype was sampled from a human donor who was the organ donor for an intestinal transplant. This chain connects TRBV10-3 to TRBJ2-7, with D maybe TRBD1 (5 bases). CDR3 in amino acids: CAISESRQGYHEQYF. Here the CDR3 DNA reads TGTGCCATCAGTGAGTCAAGGCAGGGCTACCACGAGCAGTACTTC.